This T cell receptor (beta chain) was documented in a study of control samples from healthy donors and cancer patients. With V trimmed by 3 bases and J by 7 bases, 4 bases remained unmatched. The CDR3 spans 15 residues. The germline CDR1 and CDR2 sequences are SGDLS and YYNGEE. Sequencing was performed with immunoSEQ multiplex PCR; in TCRdb, only in-frame clones are kept and a portion is missing. The sample has some 100,000 clones, approximately 84% seen once; the top ten hold approximately 20%. This sequence was found in a woman aged 45-65 years in good health. The chain has TRBV9 and TRBJ2-1, with 13 nucleotides matching TRBD2. What was sequenced was blood. As DNA, the CDR3 is TGTGCCAGCAGCGGAAAGGGACTAGCGGGGAATGAGCAGTTCTTC. Amino acids: CASSGKGLAGNEQFF.